This T cell receptor beta chain was recorded in a study of shared clonotypes between healthy human individuals. Sequencing was performed with immunoSEQ multiplex PCR; in TCRdb, only in-frame clones are kept and a portion is missing. The sample consists of around 2,000,000 clones, less than 95% of them appearing once. CD45RO-negative, CCR7-positively selected cells formed the naive CD8 fraction, excluding terminally differentiated effector memory CD45RA+ cells. The length of the CDR3 is 17 residues. Germline V lookup: CDR1 SGHRS, CDR2 YFSETQ. Trimming took off 4 bases at V and 2 bases at J, with 19 bases between the two ends.

The V gene is TRBV5-1, the J gene TRBJ1-5; perhaps TRBD1 as D (6 bases). The material sequenced was naive CD8+ T cells sorted from blood. The clonotype was recovered from a man younger than 35 in good health. The DNA of the CDR3 is TGCGCCAGCAGCCATACACCAACGGGGGGCGGCAATCAGCCCCAGCATTTT. Its translation: CASSHTPTGGGNQPQHF. Complete variable domain (other parts from reference TRBV5-1 and TRBJ1-5): KAGVTQTPRYLIKTRGQQVTLSCSPISGHRSVSWYQQTPGQGLQFLFEYFSETQRNKGNFPGRFSGRQFSNSRSEMNVSTLELGDSALYLCASSHTPTGGGNQPQHFGDGTRLSIL.